The subject of this entry is one TCR beta chain. Under the authors' procedure: Quantification of nucleated cells was approximated via reference gene primer amplification. Method: immunoSEQ multiplex PCR; TCRdb's copy keeps in-frame clones and lacks some. V, J and clone size derive from that table, while D and trimming were established from the DNA sequence. Of 80,000 to 130,000 clones in the sample, roughly 88% were seen once. The sample originates from a study of blood T cell repertoires in COVID-19. Trimming cost V 5 bases and J 6 bases; bases outside gene matches: 6. CDR1 and CDR2 (germline): LNHNV, YYDKDF (reference sequence). This CDR3 is built from 14 residues.

Material for sequencing was peripheral blood. This chain links TRBV15 with TRBJ2-2, with 7 bases identical to TRBD2. This receptor was taken from a woman aged 55-70 years with acute or convalescent COVID-19. CDR3 sequence: CATSGRGEPGELFF. CDR3 DNA: TGTGCCACCAGCGGACGGGGGGAGCCCGGGGAGCTGTTTTTT.